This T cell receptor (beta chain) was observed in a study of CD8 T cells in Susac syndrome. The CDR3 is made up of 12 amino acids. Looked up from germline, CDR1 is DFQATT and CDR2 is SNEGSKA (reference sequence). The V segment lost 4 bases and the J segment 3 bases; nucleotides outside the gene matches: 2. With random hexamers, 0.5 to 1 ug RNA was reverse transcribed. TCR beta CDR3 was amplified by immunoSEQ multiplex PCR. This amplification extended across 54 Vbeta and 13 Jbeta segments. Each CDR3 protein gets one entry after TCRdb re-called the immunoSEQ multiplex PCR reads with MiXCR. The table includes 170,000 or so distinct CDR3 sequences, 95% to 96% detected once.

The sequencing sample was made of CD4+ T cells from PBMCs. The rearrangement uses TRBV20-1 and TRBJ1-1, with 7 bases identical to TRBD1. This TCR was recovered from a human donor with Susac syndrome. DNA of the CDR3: TGCAGTGCTACCGACAGGGACACTGAAGCTTTCTTT. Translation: CSATDRDTEAFF.